One sample yielded the 6 T cell receptor beta chains listed below, sequenced in a study of shared clonotypes between healthy human individuals. This table comes from immunoSEQ multiplex PCR, and its TCRdb copy is limited to in-frame clones, with some not included. The sample records about 100,000 clones, less than 75% being singletons. The sample consisted of memory CD8+ T cells sorted from blood. The subset here: CD45RO+ cells pooled with CCR7-negative TemRA cells. The source of these receptors is a woman aged 30 to 39 in good health.

V is TRBV27 and J is TRBJ1-2; 7 bases match TRBD1. In germline, CDR1 is MNHEY, CDR2 SMNVEV (reference sequence). This CDR3 contains 15 residues. Trimming removed 3 bases from V and 2 bases from J; junction bases left unmatched: 6. The CDR3 coding sequence is TGTGCCAGCAGTTTCACGACAGGGCCAAACTATGGCTACACCTTC. Translation gives CASSFTTGPNYGYTF.

This clone was counted between two and nine times. The rearrangement joins TRBV19 to TRBJ1-1; perhaps TRBD1 as D (6 bases). Germline V gives CDR1 LNHDA, CDR2 SQIVND (reference sequence). V lost 1 base and J lost 5, with 8 bases in between. CDR3 length: 13 amino acids. The CDR3 DNA reads TGTGCCAGTAGTATAGGGGGGCTAACTGAAGCTTTCTTT. Protein product: CASSIGGLTEAFF. Full variable domain (rest looked up from reference TRBV19 and TRBJ1-1): DGGITQSPKYLFRKEGQNVTLSCEQNLNHDAMYWYRQDPGQGLRLIYYSQIVNDFQKGDIAEGYSVSREKKESFPLTVTSAQKNPTAFYLCASSIGGLTEAFFGQGTRLTVV.

This chain links TRBV25-1 with TRBJ2-2, with D tentatively TRBD2 (7 bases). The CDR3 covers 15 residues. The V end was cut by 8 bases, the J end by 5 bases, with 18 bases between. The V gene's germline CDR1 is MGHDK and CDR2 SYGVNS. CDR3 nucleotides: TGTGCCAGCTCAATCTTGGGGGGGCTGACCGGGGAGCTGTTTTTT. Its protein product is CASSILGGLTGELFF. The variable domain in full, completed from reference TRBV25-1 and TRBJ2-2, reads EADIYQTPRYLVIGTGKKITLECSQTMGHDKMYWYQQDPGMELHLIHYSYGVNSTEKGDLSSESTVSRIRTEHFPLTLESARPSHTSQYLCASSILGGLTGELFFGEGSRLTVL.

This CDR3 reads CASSVVDRGTGELFF. Here the CDR3 DNA reads TGTGCCAGCAGCGTAGTAGACAGGGGCACCGGGGAGCTGTTTTTT. The chain is built from TRBV9 and TRBJ2-2; TRBD1 aligns across 8 bases. V trimming: 0 bases; J trimming: 4 bases; junction bases outside the gene matches: 2. The CDR3 runs to 15 residues. Per germline, CDR1 SGDLS and CDR2 YYNGEE.

This chain uses TRBV29-1 with TRBJ2-1; the match to TRBD1 covers 12 bases. The CDR3 totals 14 residues. Germline V lookup: CDR1 SQVTM, CDR2 ANQGSEA. V lost 4 bases and J lost 8; bases outside the gene matches: 6. CDR3 sequence reads: CSVVGDRGPDEQFF. Here the CDR3 DNA reads TGCAGCGTTGTTGGGGACAGGGGGCCCGATGAGCAGTTCTTC.

This clone was counted at least ten times. The chain employs TRBV5-1 and TRBJ2-7, with 8 bases lining up with TRBD1. The V gene end was trimmed by 4 bases and the J gene end by 4 bases; junction bases not matched to a gene: 7. The CDR3 is 14 amino acids. From germline, CDR1 is SGHRS and CDR2 YFSETQ. CDR3 coding DNA: TGCGCCAGCAGCCCAGAAAGGACAGGGTACGAGCAGTACTTC. Amino acids: CASSPERTGYEQYF. The full variable domain, with the rest looked up from reference TRBV5-1 and TRBJ2-7, is KAGVTQTPRYLIKTRGQQVTLSCSPISGHRSVSWYQQTPGQGLQFLFEYFSETQRNKGNFPGRFSGRQFSNSRSEMNVSTLELGDSALYLCASSPERTGYEQYFGPGTRLTVT.